These 23 T cell receptor beta chains came from one sample sequenced in a study of T cells in Graves' hyperthyroidism and ophthalmopathy. Amplified regions were TCR beta CDR3 sequences from RNA transcripts. TCR CDR3 regions were first amplified by RT-PCR with HTBI primers. MiXCR was run by TCRdb on the multiplex PCR reads, yielding one entry per CDR3 protein. This table has 600,000 to 650,000 distinct CDR3 sequences, roughly 17% appearing once. Material for sequencing was blood. These receptors were collected from a woman younger than 45 with Graves' hyperthyroidism.

This sequence joins TRBV9 and TRBJ2-3, with TRBD2 matching over 7 bases. The V gene's germline CDR1 is SGDLS and CDR2 YYNGEE. Trimming removed 2 bases from V and 3 bases from J; junction bases left unmatched: 6. The CDR3 covers 15 residues. The CDR3 DNA reads as TGTGCCAGCAGCGTTTCCCGCGGGAGTACAGATACGCAGTATTTT. Amino acids: CASSVSRGSTDTQYF.

This clonotype was recorded many times. The chain links TRBV6-2 or TRBV6-3 to TRBJ1-5; TRBD1 aligns across 7 bases. V shed 6 bases and J 6 bases; nucleotides not matched to a gene: 11. Germline loops: CDR1 MNHEY, CDR2 SVGEGT. The CDR3 extends over 15 amino acids. The CDR3 DNA reads TGTGCCAGCAGCGAGACAACAGGGGCGGCTCAGCCCCAGCATTTT. The encoded protein is CASSETTGAAQPQHF.

The table lists this clonotype with many counts. The V call is TRBV7-2, the J call TRBJ2-1; TRBD2 might be the D (5 bases). The CDR3 totals 14 residues. CDR1 and CDR2 (germline): SGHTA, FQGNSA. V was clipped by 0 bases and J by 9 bases, with 12 bases between them. CDR3 bases: TGTGCCAGCAGCTTAGCGGGAGAGGCTAGTGAGCAGTTCTTC. This gives the protein CASSLAGEASEQFF.

This clonotype was counted ten times or more. The chain recombines TRBV28 with TRBJ1-1; a weak D match, TRBD1 (5 bases). The V gene lost 6 bases and the J gene lost 1 base, with 12 bases spanning the gap. The CDR3 has 14 amino acids. Germline V lookup: CDR1 MDHEN, CDR2 SYDVKM. The CDR3 sequence is CASRSNRKNTEAFF. The CDR3 DNA is TGTGCCAGCAGGTCCAACAGGAAGAACACTGAAGCTTTCTTT.

The chain joins TRBV13 to TRBJ2-3; perhaps TRBD2 as D (5 bases). With 10 bases removed from V and 2 bases from J, the gap between germline ends came to 13 bases. Per germline, CDR1 PRHDT and CDR2 FYEKMQ (reference sequence). CDR3 size: 13 residues. CDR3 sequence: CATSAVHTDTQYF. The CDR3 DNA follows: TGTGCCACTTCAGCGGTCCACACAGATACGCAGTATTTT.

This clonotype was observed at least ten times. The rearrangement joins TRBV11-2 to TRBJ2-3, with 9 bases matching TRBD1. Germline CDR1 reads SGHAT; CDR2 reads FQNNGV. The CDR3 has 16 amino acids. V gave up 1 base and J gave up 5 bases; unmatched junction bases: 7. CDR3 in DNA: TGTGCCAGCAGCTTAGGGATCCGGACAGGGGTAGATACGCAGTATTTT. Translated: CASSLGIRTGVDTQYF.

There are many counts of this clonotype. V and J are TRBV15 and TRBJ2-3; the D is unclear. CDR3 size: 12 residues. Germline V gene data show CDR1 as LNHNV and CDR2 as YYDKDF (reference sequence). The V gene lost 1 base and the J gene lost 8 bases, with 7 bases spanning the gap. The CDR3 region is CATSRGGSTQYF. CDR3 coding DNA: TGTGCCACCAGCAGAGGGGGAAGTACGCAGTATTTT.

This clonotype was picked up many times. The rearrangement uses TRBV5-1 and TRBJ1-2; 8 bases match TRBD1. This CDR3 is 14 amino acids long. Germline V gene sequence: CDR1 SGHRS, CDR2 YFSETQ. V shed 3 bases and J 6 bases; nucleotides not matched to a gene: 7. The DNA for the CDR3 is TGCGCCAGCAGCTATCTTGGACAGGGCAATGGCTACACCTTC. Translation gives CASSYLGQGNGYTF.

V gene TRBV7-2 combines with J gene TRBJ1-1; TRBD1 aligns across 7 bases. With 6 bases clipped from V and 5 bases from J, the junction kept 9 bases outside the gene matches. Germline V gives CDR1 SGHTA, CDR2 FQGNSA. The CDR3 is 14 residues long. The CDR3 region has the DNA TGTGCCAGCAGTCCAGGGGGACAAAGGACTGAAGCTTTCTTT. Translated, it gives CASSPGGQRTEAFF.

Regarding this clonotype: Its ends do not fully match the called genes, so a read error is possible. The V call is TRBV29-1, the J call TRBJ2-1; possibly TRBD1 or TRBD2 for D (6 bases each). The CDR3 runs 14 residues. In germline, CDR1 is SQVTM, CDR2 ANQGSEA. CDR3 amino acids: CSVGWRGSYNERFF. As DNA, the CDR3 is TGCAGCGTTGGGTGGAGGGGGAGTTACAATGAGCGGTTCTTC.

This clonotype has only a few counts. The V call is TRBV6-9, the J call TRBJ1-3; D is perhaps TRBD1 (6 bases). Germline V gives CDR1 MNHGY, CDR2 SVAAGI. The CDR3 covers 15 residues. The germline V and J ends were trimmed by 3 bases and 4 bases, with 13 bases remaining between them. The CDR3 DNA sequence: TGTGCCAGCAGTTACACCGGGACAAAAGGAAACACCATATATTTT. The encoded protein is CASSYTGTKGNTIYF.

The chain uses TRBV19 and TRBJ2-7, with D possibly being TRBD2 (5 bases). Trimming left V 5 bases short and J 4 bases short, with 18 bases between. Germline V lookup: CDR1 LNHDA, CDR2 SQIVND (reference sequence). This CDR3 comprises 15 residues. The CDR3: CASSAGGSMWYEQYF. The CDR3 DNA sequence: TGTGCCAGTAGTGCCGGAGGCTCCATGTGGTACGAGCAGTACTTC.

The table lists this clonotype with many counts. V usage is TRBV28 and J usage is TRBJ2-7, with unresolved D. CDR3 length equals 13 residues. The V end was cut by 7 bases, the J end by 3 bases, with 13 bases between. Germline V CDR1 and CDR2: MDHEN, SYDVKM. CDR3 sequence (DNA): TGTGCCAGCACCATACGAGGCGGCTACGAGCAGTACTTC. Protein sequence: CASTIRGGYEQYF.

The chain recombines TRBV6-1 with TRBJ2-1; TRBD2 agrees at 11 bases. Germline loops: CDR1 MNHNS, CDR2 SASEGT. The CDR3 is 16 residues long. The junction had 6 bases not matched to a gene; V was cut back by 6 bases and J by 2 bases. CDR3 in DNA: TGTGCCAGCAGATACACGGGACTAGCGGCCTACAATGAGCAGTTCTTC. It codes for CASRYTGLAAYNEQFF.

A remark on this clonotype: One end of the junction does not line up with germline, which may come from a read error. The chain combines TRBV5-1 with TRBJ2-5; D not resolved. This CDR3 contains 14 residues. The germline V gene encodes CDR1 SGHRS and CDR2 YFSETQ. This CDR3 is CASSLTTYQQTQYF. DNA of the CDR3: TGCGCCAGCAGCTTGACCACCTACCAACAGACCCAGTACTTC.

The V and J genes are TRBV20-1 and TRBJ2-7; TRBD2 aligns across 8 bases. Trimming cost V 1 base and J 7 bases; bases outside gene matches: 6. The CDR3 spans 13 residues. Germline V gene data show CDR1 as DFQATT and CDR2 as SNEGSKA (reference sequence). CDR3 sequence: CSARAGGPREQYF. CDR3 nucleotide sequence: TGCAGTGCTAGAGCGGGAGGGCCTAGGGAGCAGTACTTC.

The chain couples TRBV7-9 to TRBJ2-2, with D possibly matching TRBD2 (5 bases). Germline CDR1 and CDR2: SEHNR and FQNEAQ (reference sequence). This CDR3 contains 15 residues. V was cut by 0 bases and J by 5 bases, with 10 bases left in between. In DNA form, the CDR3 reads TGTGCCAGCAGCTTAGCGGGAGCGGTAACCGGGGAGCTGTTTTTT. Translated, it gives CASSLAGAVTGELFF.

This clonotype was detected ten times or more. The chain links TRBV6-9 to TRBJ2-7, with D tentatively TRBD1 (6 bases). CDR3 length: 16 amino acids. Germline CDR1 is MNHGY and CDR2 is SVAAGI. V lost 0 bases and J 2 bases, leaving 14 bases between the germline ends. CDR3 sequence reads: CASSYSSGTLTYEQYF. CDR3 sequence (DNA): TGTGCCAGCAGTTATTCCTCCGGGACACTAACCTACGAGCAGTACTTC.

The V gene is TRBV7-9, the J gene TRBJ2-7, with a possible D match to TRBD2 (5 bases). The CDR3 loop spans 15 amino acids. In germline, CDR1 is SEHNR, CDR2 FQNEAQ (reference sequence). Trimming removed 5 bases from V and 3 bases from J, with 17 bases in between. The CDR3 nucleotides are TGTGCCAGCAGCCGGATTCGCGGGTTTCGCTACGAGCAGTACTTC. Its protein is CASSRIRGFRYEQYF.

V is TRBV27 and J is TRBJ1-2; no firm D call. Trimming stripped 0 bases from V and 3 bases from J, with 11 bases between. CDR1 and CDR2 from the germline V gene are MNHEY and SMNVEV (reference sequence). This CDR3 region has 15 residues. This CDR3 is CASSLSGNPDYGYTF. CDR3 nucleotide sequence: TGTGCCAGCAGTTTATCAGGGAACCCAGACTATGGCTACACCTTC.

This clonotype has ten or more counts. This rearrangement joins TRBV5-1 to TRBJ1-2, with TRBD1 matching 8 bases. CDR1 SGHRS and CDR2 YFSETQ come from the germline V gene. The V segment lost 4 bases and the J segment 4 bases; nucleotides outside the gene matches: 6. This CDR3 spans 14 amino acids. The CDR3 DNA reads as TGCGCCAGCAGCCCTCGGACAGGGACCTATGGCTACACCTTC. Translation gives CASSPRTGTYGYTF.

This clonotype has a count of ten or more. Here the CDR3 reads CASSPLAGGGSAKNIQYF. In nucleotides, the CDR3 is TGTGCCAGCAGCCCTTTGGCAGGGGGCGGTTCGGCCAAAAACATTCAGTACTTC. The genes are TRBV28 and TRBJ2-4; TRBD1 matches at 8 bases. In germline, CDR1 is MDHEN, CDR2 SYDVKM. The V segment lost 6 bases and the J segment 1 base; nucleotides outside the gene matches: 14. CDR3 length: 18 amino acids.

This clonotype was seen a handful of times. This chain links TRBV4-3 with TRBJ2-2, with a weak D call TRBD1 (5 bases). V was trimmed by 0 bases and J by 5 bases, leaving 7 bases between them. In germline, CDR1 is LGHNA, CDR2 YSLEER. This CDR3 region has 14 residues. The CDR3 protein is CASSQEAGTGELFF. CDR3 DNA: TGCGCCAGCAGCCAAGAGGCAGGGACCGGGGAGCTGTTTTTT.